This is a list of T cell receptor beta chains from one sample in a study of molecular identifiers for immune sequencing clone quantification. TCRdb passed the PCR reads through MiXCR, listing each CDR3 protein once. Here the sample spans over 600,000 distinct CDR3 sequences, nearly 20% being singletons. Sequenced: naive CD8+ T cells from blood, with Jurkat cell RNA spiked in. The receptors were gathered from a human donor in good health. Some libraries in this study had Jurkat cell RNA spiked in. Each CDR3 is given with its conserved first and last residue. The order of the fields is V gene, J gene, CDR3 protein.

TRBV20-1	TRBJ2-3	CSARDPASGVPDTQYF
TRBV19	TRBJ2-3	CASSLAYTDTQYF
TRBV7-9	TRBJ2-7	CASSDSGTYSYEQYF
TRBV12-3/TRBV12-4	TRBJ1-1	CASSLTGGVDTEAFF
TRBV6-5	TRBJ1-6	CASSYSRLSSYNSPLHF
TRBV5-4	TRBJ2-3	CASGSGTFGTDTQYF
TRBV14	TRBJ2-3	CASSQDVTGTDTQYF
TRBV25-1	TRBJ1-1	CASSELGFGIMNTEAFF
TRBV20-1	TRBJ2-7	CSASLLRTAATYEQYF
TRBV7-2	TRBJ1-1	CASSEWEQASLPEAFF
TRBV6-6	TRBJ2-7	CASRNRVYEQYF
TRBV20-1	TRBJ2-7	CSARQLAGGPYEQYF
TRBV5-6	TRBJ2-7	CASSLRNGVYEQYF
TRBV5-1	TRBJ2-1	CASSPGLADNEQFF
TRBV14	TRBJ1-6	CASSPWLRPLNSPLHF
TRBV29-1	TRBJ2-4	CSALREGQGAFEAKNIQYF
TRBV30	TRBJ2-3	CAWSNGATDTQYF
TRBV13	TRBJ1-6	CASSLGLRGPNSPLHF
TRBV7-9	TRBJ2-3	CASSLLAGHADTQYF
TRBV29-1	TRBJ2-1	CSGNSGSTYNEQFF
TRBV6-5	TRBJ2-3	CASSPRGASTDTQYF
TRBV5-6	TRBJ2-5	CASSTGSLPQYF
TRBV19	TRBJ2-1	CASSLEGGVYNEQFF
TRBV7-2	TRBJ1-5	CASSLGEGVGNQPQHF
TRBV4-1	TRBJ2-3	CASSHTTSGGAIDTQYF
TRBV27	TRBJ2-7	CASSFIQTSGSHEQYF
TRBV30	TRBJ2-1	CAWSFGSYNEQFF
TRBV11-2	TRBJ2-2	CASSLALENTGELFF
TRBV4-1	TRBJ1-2	CASSRNGNNYGYTF
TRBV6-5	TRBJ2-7	CASSYSNQEQYF
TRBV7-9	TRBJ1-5	CASSQGQGSQPQHF
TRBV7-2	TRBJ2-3	CASSPRTRLAGTDTQYF
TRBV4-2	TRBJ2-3	CASSQDASWDTQYF
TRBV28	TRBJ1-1	CASSYRGLMNTEAFF
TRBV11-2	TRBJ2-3	CASSTRALAGGTDTQYF
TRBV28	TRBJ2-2	CASIDRENTGELFF
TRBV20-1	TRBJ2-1	CSVYSGLGYNEQFF
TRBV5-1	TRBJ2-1	CASSLKGGSYNEQFF
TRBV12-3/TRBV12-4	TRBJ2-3	CASSLVLAGDPDTQYF
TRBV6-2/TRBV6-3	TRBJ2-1	CASRTGLAGSYNEQFF
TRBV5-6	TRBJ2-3	CASIHRDTRIPDTQYF
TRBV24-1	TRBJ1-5	CATSVLGEQGWGNQPQHF
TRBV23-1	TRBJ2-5	CASSPRGRLEETQYF
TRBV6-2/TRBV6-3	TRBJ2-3	CASSASGVLDTQYF
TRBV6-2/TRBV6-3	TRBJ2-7	CASSPVASYKQYF
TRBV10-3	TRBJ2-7	CAISESTSDRAYEQYF
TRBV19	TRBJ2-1	CASSILGDEQFF
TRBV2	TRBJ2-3	CASSPAARADTQYF
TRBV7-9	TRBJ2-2	CASSLTSGGDTGELFF
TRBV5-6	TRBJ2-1	CASSLALAGGVEFF
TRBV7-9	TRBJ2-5	CASTSESGSYETQYF